Each of the 10 T cell receptor beta chains below was sequenced from the same sample in a study of blood T cell repertoires in COVID-19. Only in-frame clones appear in the TCRdb table, and some are missing; sequencing was by immunoSEQ multiplex PCR. This repertoire shows about 200,000 clones, around 88% found once; its top ten account for around 4%. The specimen was PBMCs or T cells enriched from blood (not recorded which). The receptors stem from a woman aged 25 to 39 who had been exposed to COVID-19.

This chain links TRBV28 with TRBJ1-1, with TRBD1 identical over 8 bases. The CDR3 is made up of 15 amino acids. Looked up from germline, CDR1 is MDHEN and CDR2 is SYDVKM. The J segment lost 10 bases and the V segment lost 3 bases, leaving 13 bases of the junction unmatched. This chain's CDR3 is CASSFGQGGIFIAFF. CDR3 DNA: TGTGCCAGCAGTTTTGGACAGGGTGGGATTTTTATAGCTTTCTTT.

This sequence joins TRBV30 and TRBJ2-4; no clear D gene. V lost 5 bases, J lost 3 bases, and 17 bases lay in between. The CDR3 is 15 amino acids. Per the germline V gene, CDR1 is GTSNPN and CDR2 is SVGIG (reference sequence). The CDR3 region has the DNA TGTGCCTGGCATCCAGGCCGGTTGAGCAAAAACATTCAGTACTTC. As protein: CAWHPGRLSKNIQYF.

CDR3 DNA sequence: TGTGCCAGCAGCTTTTTCGGGGAGGATGCACCCCTCCACTTT. As protein: CASSFFGEDAPLHF. The chain employs TRBV7-8 and TRBJ1-6; D unresolved. Germline loops: CDR1 SGHVS, CDR2 FQNEAQ. V gave up 3 bases and J gave up 11 bases, with 14 bases separating them. The length of the CDR3 is 14 residues. Combining the CDR3 with reference TRBV7-8 and TRBJ1-6 gives the whole variable domain GAGVSQSPRYKVAKRGQDVALRCDPISGHVSLFWYQQALGQGPEFLTYFQNEAQLDKSGLPSDRFFAERPEGSVSTLKIQRTQQEDSAVYLCASSFFGEDAPLHFGNGTRLTVT.

This chain uses TRBV5-1 with TRBJ2-3; TRBD2 aligns across 15 bases. Germline CDR1 is SGHRS and CDR2 is YFSETQ. There are 19 residues in the CDR3. V was pared by 5 bases and J by 2 bases, with 12 bases of the junction left unmatched. Here the CDR3 reads CASSYVPGTSGGLTDTQYF. For the CDR3, the DNA is TGCGCCAGCAGTTATGTCCCCGGGACTAGCGGGGGGCTCACAGATACGCAGTATTTT.

This clone has only one observation. V and J are TRBV18 and TRBJ1-1, with D perhaps TRBD1 (5 bases). The length of the CDR3 is 15 residues. Germline CDR1 is KGHSH and CDR2 is LQKENI. V gave up 3 bases and J gave up 5 bases, with 16 bases separating them. In DNA form, the CDR3 reads TGTGCCAGCTCACCCTGGCAGGGAGGGGAGACTGAAGCTTTCTTT. Encoded protein: CASSPWQGGETEAFF.

The V and J genes are TRBV6-5 and TRBJ1-1; no definite D call. From germline, CDR1 is MNHEY and CDR2 SVGAGI. The CDR3 is 13 amino acids. V was trimmed by 5 bases and J by 0 bases, leaving 7 bases between them. Written as DNA, the CDR3 is TGTGCCAGCAGTAAGAGTCTGAACACTGAAGCTTTCTTT. It specifies CASSKSLNTEAFF.

This chain links TRBV24-1 with TRBJ2-2; D is perhaps TRBD2 (6 bases). Germline CDR1 KGHDR, CDR2 SFDVKD. The CDR3 runs 15 residues. The V gene lost 6 bases and the J gene lost 0 bases, with 10 bases spanning the gap. CDR3 DNA: TGTGCCACCAGTCTTCCGGGGGCGAACACCGGGGAGCTGTTTTTT. Amino acids: CATSLPGANTGELFF.

The chain is built from TRBV7-3 and TRBJ2-5; 9 nucleotides align to TRBD1. The V gene end was trimmed by 5 bases and the J gene end by 5 bases; junction bases not matched to a gene: 0. The CDR3 has 12 residues. Germline V gene sequence: CDR1 SGHTA, CDR2 FQGTGA. Here the CDR3 DNA reads TGTGCCAGCAGCGGGACAGGGGAGACCCAGTACTTC. It translates to CASSGTGETQYF.

This sequence joins TRBV27 and TRBJ2-1; TRBD2 matches 7 bases. With V trimmed by 10 bases and J by 9 bases, 6 bases remained unmatched. The CDR3 sequence is 11 residues long. The germline gives CDR1 MNHEY, CDR2 SMNVEV (reference sequence). The DNA of the CDR3 is TGTGCCACCCTGACGGGGGGTGAGCAGTTCTTC. Translation: CATLTGGEQFF.

The rearrangement uses TRBV3-1 (or the pseudogene TRBV3-2) and TRBJ2-1; D uncertain. V was trimmed by 0 bases and J by 3 bases, leaving 12 bases between them. The V gene's germline CDR1 is LGHDT and CDR2 YNNKEL (reference sequence). The CDR3 runs to 16 residues. The CDR3 loop reads CASSQDPVNGYNEQFF. The CDR3 DNA is TGTGCCAGCAGCCAAGATCCCGTTAACGGCTACAATGAGCAGTTCTTC.